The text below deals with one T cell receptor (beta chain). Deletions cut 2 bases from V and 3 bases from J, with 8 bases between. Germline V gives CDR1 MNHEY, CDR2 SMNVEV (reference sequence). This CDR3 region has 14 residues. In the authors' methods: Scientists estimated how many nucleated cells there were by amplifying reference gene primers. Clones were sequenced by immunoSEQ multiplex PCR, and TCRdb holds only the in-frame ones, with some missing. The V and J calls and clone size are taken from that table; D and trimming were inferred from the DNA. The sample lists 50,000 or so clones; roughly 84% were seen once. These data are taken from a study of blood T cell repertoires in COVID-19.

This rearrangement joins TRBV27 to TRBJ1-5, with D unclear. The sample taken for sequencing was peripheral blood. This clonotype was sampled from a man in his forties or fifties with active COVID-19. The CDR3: CASSLGQNNQPQHF. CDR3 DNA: TGTGCCAGCAGTTTAGGGCAGAACAATCAGCCCCAGCATTTT.